The 27 T cell receptor beta chains below all came from one sample that was sequenced in a study of T cells in Graves' hyperthyroidism and ophthalmopathy. TCR beta CDR3 regions were amplified from RNA. TCR CDR3 underwent first-round RT-PCR with the HTBI primer set. Using its own MiXCR run on the multiplex PCR reads, TCRdb lists one record per CDR3 protein. The data hold about 280,000 distinct CDR3 sequences, with under 30% observed a single time. The sample taken for sequencing was blood. The receptors derive from a man between 40 and 49 years old with Graves' hyperthyroidism that later progressed to Graves' ophthalmopathy.

This clonotype was recorded at least ten times. The genes are TRBV3-1 and TRBJ2-7; 9 positions agree with TRBD2. The CDR3 has 15 residues. V was clipped by 1 base and J by 7 bases; unmatched bases: 8. Looked up from germline, CDR1 is LGHDT and CDR2 is YNNKEL (reference sequence). For the CDR3, the DNA is TGTGCCAGCAGCCAAGCGGGGAGCGGGAGGTGGGAGCAGTACTTC. This codes for CASSQAGSGRWEQYF.

This clonotype was seen repeatedly, ten times or more. The rearrangement links TRBV11-3 to TRBJ2-2; TRBD2 agrees at 7 bases. The CDR3 has 16 amino acids. Germline lookup yields CDR1 SGHNT and CDR2 YENEEA. V lost 6 bases, J lost 5 bases, and 12 bases stayed unmatched. The DNA of the CDR3 is TGTGCCAGCAGATACCCCGGGGAGGGACGGACCGGGGAGCTGTTTTTT. This sequence encodes CASRYPGEGRTGELFF.

This clonotype has ten or more counts. CDR3: CATSREGLAIRETQYF. The CDR3 DNA reads TGTGCCACCAGCAGAGAGGGACTAGCGATAAGGGAGACCCAGTACTTC. This rearrangement joins TRBV15 to TRBJ2-5, with 10 bases fitting TRBD2. Trimming took 0 bases from V and 5 from J; bases not matched to a gene: 6. Germline V gene data show CDR1 as LNHNV and CDR2 as YYDKDF (reference sequence). This CDR3 has 16 amino acids.

This clonotype was counted many times. This rearrangement joins TRBV30 to TRBJ2-2; D might be TRBD2 (5 bases). The germline CDR1 and CDR2 sequences are GTSNPN and SVGIG (reference sequence). The CDR3 totals 13 residues. Trimming cost V 4 bases and J 6 bases, with 12 bases left between them. The DNA for the CDR3 is TGTGCCTGGAACTCTGTCGGGGCCGGGGAGCTGTTTTTT. Amino acid sequence: CAWNSVGAGELFF.

J is TRBJ1-2 and V is TRBV29-1; 9 nucleotides agree with TRBD1. This CDR3 has 14 amino acids. CDR1 SQVTM and CDR2 ANQGSEA come from the germline V gene. After removal of 3 bases from V and 4 bases from J, the junction contained 6 bases not matched to a gene. CDR3 amino acids: CSVDIQGAGYGYTF. Here the CDR3 DNA reads TGCAGCGTTGACATACAGGGGGCCGGCTATGGCTACACCTTC.

This chain uses TRBV7-9 with TRBJ1-2; D is unresolved. The CDR3 spans 14 residues. Germline assignment: CDR1 SEHNR and CDR2 FQNEAQ (reference sequence). V gave up 4 bases and J gave up 2 bases, with 11 bases separating them. CDR3: CASSYLEGNYGYTF. The CDR3 nucleotides are TGTGCCAGCAGCTACCTAGAAGGGAACTATGGCTACACCTTC.

This clonotype appeared many times. V gene TRBV18 combines with J gene TRBJ2-7; 13 bases match TRBD2. The germline gives CDR1 KGHSH, CDR2 LQKENI. The J segment lost 3 bases and the V segment lost 3 bases, leaving 2 bases of the junction unmatched. The CDR3 covers 15 residues. As DNA, the CDR3 is TGTGCCAGCTCACCCGGACTAGCGGGGGACTACGAGCAGTACTTC. Translated, it gives CASSPGLAGDYEQYF.

This clonotype occurred many times. The rearrangement uses TRBV6-1 and TRBJ1-3, with 7 bases that match TRBD1. The V gene's germline CDR1 is MNHNS and CDR2 SASEGT. The CDR3 covers 16 residues. J gave up 0 bases and V 6 bases, and 8 bases lay outside the gene matches. The CDR3 loop is CASRDGQVSSGNTIYF. The DNA of the CDR3 is TGTGCCAGCAGGGACGGACAGGTCAGCTCTGGAAACACCATATATTTT.

CDR3 in DNA: TGTGCCAGCAGCGGCGCGGCAGGCGGTGTCTACGAGCAGTACTTC. Translating it yields CASSGAAGGVYEQYF. This rearrangement joins TRBV7-9 to TRBJ2-7; no definite D call. The length of the CDR3 is 15 residues. Between the trimmed V and J ends, which lost 5 bases and 3 bases, there was a span of 17 bases. The germline V gene has CDR1 SEHNR and CDR2 FQNEAQ (reference sequence).

V usage is TRBV6-1 and J usage is TRBJ2-7; no reliable D call. Germline assignment: CDR1 MNHNS and CDR2 SASEGT. Trimming removed 6 bases from V and 7 bases from J, with 7 bases in between. CDR3 length equals 10 residues. DNA for the CDR3: TGTGCCAGCAGGACAAGAGAGCAGTACTTC. It specifies CASRTREQYF.

This clonotype was counted many times. The gene calls are TRBV27 and TRBJ1-2; D is ambiguous. Germline V gene data show CDR1 as MNHEY and CDR2 as SMNVEV (reference sequence). V was cut by 6 bases and J by 3 bases, with 14 bases left in between. The CDR3 runs to 14 residues. CDR3 sequence reads: CASSSTTRDYGYTF. The CDR3 DNA reads as TGTGCCAGCAGCAGCACGACAAGGGACTATGGCTACACCTTC.

The V gene is TRBV6-1, the J gene TRBJ1-2, with D hard to call. V lost 5 bases and J 6 bases, leaving 16 bases between the germline ends. Germline loops: CDR1 MNHNS, CDR2 SASEGT. The CDR3 totals 14 residues. Here the CDR3 DNA reads TGTGCCAGCAGTCAAACAATGGGTAGGAATGGCTACACCTTC. It codes for CASSQTMGRNGYTF.

The rearrangement links TRBV6-5 to TRBJ2-7, with D maybe TRBD2 (5 bases). CDR3 length equals 12 residues. V was clipped by 4 bases and J by 5 bases, with 9 bases between them. Germline CDR1 reads MNHEY; CDR2 reads SVGAGI. The CDR3 region is CASSFYGDEQYF. The CDR3 DNA sequence: TGTGCCAGCAGTTTCTACGGGGACGAGCAGTACTTC.

In its sample, this clonotype was seen a few times. J is TRBJ1-6 and V is TRBV5-1, with a tentative D call TRBD1 (5 bases). The CDR3 contains 16 residues. The V end was cut by 0 bases, the J end by 5 bases, with 12 bases between. Germline-derived CDR1 and CDR2 are SGHRS and YFSETQ. The CDR3 loop reads CASSLAGQGNNSPLHF. CDR3 DNA sequence: TGCGCCAGCAGCTTGGCCGGGCAGGGAAATAATTCACCCCTCCACTTT. The full variable domain, its missing parts supplied by reference TRBV5-1 and TRBJ1-6, is KAGVTQTPRYLIKTRGQQVTLSCSPISGHRSVSWYQQTPGQGLQFLFEYFSETQRNKGNFPGRFSGRQFSNSRSEMNVSTLELGDSALYLCASSLAGQGNNSPLHFGNGTRLTVT.

The sample holds a few counts of this clonotype. The chain links TRBV6-1 to TRBJ1-2, with TRBD1 matching over 7 bases. The CDR3 is 12 amino acids. From germline, CDR1 is MNHNS and CDR2 SASEGT. V dropped 6 bases and J dropped 8; count of bases not matched to a gene: 6. Written as DNA, the CDR3 is TGTGCCAGCAGCACAGGGGTACGCGGCTACACCTTC. Protein product: CASSTGVRGYTF.

The gene calls are TRBV6-5 and TRBJ2-2; perhaps TRBD1 as D (6 bases). Trimming removed 1 base from V and 5 bases from J, with 11 bases in between. CDR3 size: 15 residues. Germline V lookup: CDR1 MNHEY, CDR2 SVGAGI. The CDR3 region is CASSYLGARTGELFF. DNA for the CDR3: TGTGCCAGCAGTTACTTGGGGGCGCGGACCGGGGAGCTGTTTTTT.

The chain recombines TRBV28 with TRBJ1-1; 7 nucleotides agree with TRBD1. Germline CDR1 MDHEN, CDR2 SYDVKM. The CDR3 consists of 17 residues. J lost 3 bases, V lost 3 bases, and 13 bases had no gene match. The CDR3 sequence is CASSFERQGPRDTEAFF. CDR3 coding DNA: TGTGCCAGCAGTTTCGAGAGACAGGGACCGAGGGACACTGAAGCTTTCTTT.

This clonotype was counted many times. The chain uses TRBV7-3 and TRBJ1-1; no clear D. V was trimmed by 2 bases and J by 1 base, leaving 5 bases between them. The CDR3 loop spans 13 amino acids. The germline V gene encodes CDR1 SGHTA and CDR2 FQGTGA. The CDR3 coding sequence is TGTGCCAGCAGCTTATTACAGAACACTGAAGCTTTCTTT. It yields the protein CASSLLQNTEAFF.

In its sample, this clonotype was seen many times. V and J are TRBV18 and TRBJ1-2; D is ambiguous. Trimming removed 1 base at V and 2 bases at J, with 11 bases between. Germline CDR1 KGHSH, CDR2 LQKENI. This CDR3 is 15 amino acids long. In DNA, the CDR3 is TGTGCCAGCTCACCACGCTCGGACGGCAACTATGGCTACACCTTC. This translates into CASSPRSDGNYGYTF.

This clonotype was observed many times. This sequence joins TRBV11-1 and TRBJ1-2; D is uncertain. Germline V lookup: CDR1 SGHAT, CDR2 FQDESV (reference sequence). The CDR3 is 14 residues long. V dropped 2 bases and J dropped 8 bases, with 15 bases sitting between them. This chain's CDR3 is CASSLTSATSGYTF. CDR3 bases: TGTGCCAGCAGCTTAACCTCTGCTACGTCCGGCTACACCTTC.

Many counts were recorded for this clonotype. The chain carries TRBV19 and TRBJ2-5; tentative D call: TRBD1 (5 bases). CDR1 and CDR2 (germline): LNHDA, SQIVND (reference sequence). V dropped 7 bases and J dropped 4 bases, with 13 bases sitting between them. This CDR3 is built from 13 residues. The CDR3 DNA reads TGTGCCAGTACCCTGACAGCCGGAGAGACCCAGTACTTC. This codes for CASTLTAGETQYF.

This clonotype was seen many times. This chain connects TRBV2 to TRBJ2-7; 10 nucleotides line up with TRBD2. CDR3 size: 14 residues. Unmatched junction bases numbered 4, after V lost 4 bases and J lost 4 bases. Germline V lookup: CDR1 SNHLY, CDR2 FYNNEI. CDR3 amino acids: CASSVGTSEYEQYF. CDR3 DNA sequence: TGTGCCAGCAGTGTAGGGACTAGCGAGTACGAGCAGTACTTC.

Comment on this clonotype: The junction departs from the called germline gene at one end, perhaps through a read error. This chain joins TRBV6-1 and TRBJ2-7; the D is unclear. CDR3 length: 13 residues. The germline CDR1 and CDR2 sequences are MNHNS and SASEGT. The CDR3 DNA reads as TGTGCCAGCAGTGCTGTCAGACCCTACGAGCAGCACTTC. This translates into CASSAVRPYEQHF.

V gene TRBV10-3 combines with J gene TRBJ1-5; D gene uncertain. The germline V gene encodes CDR1 ENHRY and CDR2 SYGVKD. The V end lost 6 bases, the J end lost 0 bases, and 15 bases lay between the germline ends. The CDR3 consists of 16 residues. The CDR3 spells CAISPEGKYSNQPQHF. CDR3 in DNA: TGTGCCATCAGCCCAGAGGGAAAATATAGCAATCAGCCCCAGCATTTT.

J is TRBJ1-5 and V is TRBV30; 9 bases line up with TRBD1. The V and J ends lost 7 bases and 8 bases, in that order; junction bases with no gene match: 9. There are 13 residues in the CDR3. Germline V lookup: CDR1 GTSNPN, CDR2 SVGIG (reference sequence). CDR3 DNA sequence: TGTGCCTCTTCCGGGACAGGGACCAAGCCCCAGCATTTT. Its translation is CASSGTGTKPQHF.

This chain uses TRBV28 with TRBJ1-1; no definite D call. The CDR3 is 13 residues long. From germline, CDR1 is MDHEN and CDR2 SYDVKM. Trimming shortened V by 7 bases and J by 4 bases, and 13 bases separated the two germline ends. The CDR3: CASKEQWGTEAFF. The DNA of the CDR3 is TGTGCCAGCAAGGAGCAGTGGGGCACTGAAGCTTTCTTT.

The table lists this clonotype with a few counts. The chain combines TRBV12-3 or TRBV12-4 with TRBJ2-7; no clear D gene. The CDR3 has 13 residues. V gave up 5 bases and J gave up 3 bases, with 11 bases separating them. The CDR3 DNA is TGTGCCAGCAGTCCGAGGCAGGTCTACGAGCAGTACTTC. This codes for CASSPRQVYEQYF.